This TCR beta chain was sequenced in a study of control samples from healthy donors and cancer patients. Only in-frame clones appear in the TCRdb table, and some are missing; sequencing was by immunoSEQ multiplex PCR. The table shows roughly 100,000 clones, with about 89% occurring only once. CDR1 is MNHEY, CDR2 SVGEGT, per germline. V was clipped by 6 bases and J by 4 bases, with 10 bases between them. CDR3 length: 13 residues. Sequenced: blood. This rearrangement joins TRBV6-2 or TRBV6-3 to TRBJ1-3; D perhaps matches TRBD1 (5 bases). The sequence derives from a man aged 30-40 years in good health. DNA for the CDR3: TGTGCCAGCAGCCGGGGACGAGGAAACACCATATATTTT. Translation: CASSRGRGNTIYF.